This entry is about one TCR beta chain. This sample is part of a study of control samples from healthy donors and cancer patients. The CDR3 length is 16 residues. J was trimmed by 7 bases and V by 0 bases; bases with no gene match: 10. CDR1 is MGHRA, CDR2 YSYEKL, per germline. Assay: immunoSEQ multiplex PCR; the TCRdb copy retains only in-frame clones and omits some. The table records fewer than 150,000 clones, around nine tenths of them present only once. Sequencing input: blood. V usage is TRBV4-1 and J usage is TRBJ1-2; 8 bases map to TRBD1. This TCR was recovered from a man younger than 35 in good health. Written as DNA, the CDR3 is TGCGCCAGCAGCCAAGATCGTAACAGGGGGATAGGTGGCTACACCTTC. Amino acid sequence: CASSQDRNRGIGGYTF.